This T cell receptor (beta chain) was retrieved from a study of T cell responses to AZD1222 COVID-19 vaccine. Trimming stripped 7 bases from V and 0 bases from J, with 13 bases between. This CDR3 has 15 residues. Germline CDR1 reads SGHVS; CDR2 reads FQNEAQ. Study-wide findings and caveats: Epitopes outside B.1.351 and B.1.1.7 mutated regions reportedly drew nearly half of spike TCRs.

Method: immunoSEQ multiplex PCR; TCRdb's copy keeps in-frame clones and lacks some. The data hold some 170,000 clones, with 85% to 95% observed a single time. Comment on this clone: Antigen unknown.

The sequence was collected from an adult who received the MenACWY meningococcal vaccine as a control. The chain carries TRBV7-8 and TRBJ1-5; possible D gene TRBD1, 5 bases. Material: peripheral blood, obtained 28 days after the second dose of the MenACWY control vaccine. The CDR3 sequence is CASNARGVSNQPQHF. The DNA of the CDR3 is TGTGCCAGCAACGCAAGGGGTGTTAGCAATCAGCCCCAGCATTTT.